The T cell receptor beta chain under discussion was sequenced for a study of blood T cell repertoires in COVID-19. Here immunoSEQ multiplex PCR was the method, and the copy in TCRdb shows in-frame clones only, minus some. The sample lists about 63,000 clones, about 88% occurring once. Trimming took 6 bases from V and 3 from J; bases not matched to a gene: 7. Germline CDR1 and CDR2: MDHEN and SYDVKM. The length of the CDR3 is 15 residues. The specimen was peripheral blood. The sequence was obtained from a human donor in a cohort sampled during active COVID-19. The J gene is TRBJ2-7, the V gene TRBV28; 11 bases are a match to TRBD1. The CDR3 region has the DNA TGTGCCAGCAGCCCAGAGGGGACAGGGGGCTACGAGCAGTACTTC. It specifies CASSPEGTGGYEQYF.